Given below is one T cell receptor (beta chain) in context. This record comes from a study of blood T cell repertoires in COVID-19. Germline V lookup: CDR1 MDHEN, CDR2 SYDVKM. The CDR3 is 15 amino acids. J was trimmed by 4 bases and V by 4 bases; bases with no gene match: 7. As originally analysed: Counts of nucleated cells, estimated from reference gene primer amplification, were obtained. The data were produced by immunoSEQ multiplex PCR, yet TCRdb's version contains in-frame clones alone and is incomplete. The DNA gave D and trimming, while V, J and clone size come from that table. The data show under 45,000 clones, 80% to 90% seen once.

This rearrangement joins TRBV28 to TRBJ2-5; 9 bases fit TRBD1. Sequencing used peripheral blood. This receptor was taken from a woman of 80 years or more with active or convalescent COVID-19. Written as DNA, the CDR3 is TGTGCCAGCAGTTCGACAGGGGGATGGGGAGAGACCCAGTACTTC. It encodes CASSSTGGWGETQYF.